The sequence of this T cell receptor (beta chain) was determined in a study of blood T cell repertoires in COVID-19. J was trimmed by 7 bases and V by 4 bases; bases with no gene match: 6. There are 14 residues in the CDR3. In germline, CDR1 is LNHNV, CDR2 YYDKDF (reference sequence). Assay used: immunoSEQ multiplex PCR; TCRdb lists only in-frame clones, some missing. The top ten clones hold 5.1% of a sample with 200,000 or so clones, around four fifths of them seen once. The sample was peripheral blood. The sequence came from a woman in her sixties who had recovered from COVID-19. The chain uses TRBV15 and TRBJ2-7, with 11 nucleotides matching TRBD2. CDR3 region: CATSTTSGTWEQYF. Here the CDR3 DNA reads TGTGCCACCAGCACGACTAGCGGGACCTGGGAGCAGTACTTC.